Sequencing of this TCR beta chain was carried out in a study of tumor-infiltrating lymphocytes in primary liver carcinoma. Study-wide context: Male and female patients aged 30 to 69 years made up the cohort. Tumors, staged T1-T3 N0M0, spanned 4.2 to 10 cm.

With regard to this clonotype: Germline is not matched at one junction end, which may reflect a read error.

Co-extraction of RNA and DNA was performed on roughly 17-32 mg of unsorted bulk tissue. A primer in the constant region served to generate TCR beta cDNA from roughly 550 ng of total RNA. Generation of the TCR beta libraries relied on three nested multiplex PCR rounds using slightly modified ARM-PCR. TRBV1-TRBV30 forward primers and a C-beta reverse primer were used in the first two PCR rounds, which each ran for approximately 11 cycles. TCRdb processed the multiplex PCR reads anew with MiXCR; each CDR3 protein has one entry. The data contain under 130,000 distinct CDR3 sequences, around 83% of them singletons. The CDR3 runs 15 residues. CDR1 and CDR2 from the germline V gene are SGHAT and FQNNGV.

The chain has TRBV11-2 and TRBJ2-5, with D unresolved. The sequence derives from a man aged 40-50 years with primary liver carcinoma and hepatitis B virus infection. The specimen was liver tumor tissue from sampling region 3. Subset given: tumor region T3, left-lateral pole. Here the CDR3 reads CVSSPVGLVPEAQYF. The CDR3 bases are TGTGTCAGCAGCCCCGTCGGGCTGGTCCCAGAGGCCCAGTACTTC.